This note documents a single TCR beta chain sequence. Its antigen remains unidentified. Authors' data handling: For the immunoSEQ data, sequences were junction-only without quality scores, so filtering differed. Clones were read by immunoSEQ multiplex PCR, and TCRdb kept only the in-frame ones, dropping some. V and J calls and clone size are as listed in that table; D and trimming were resolved from the DNA. Of 2.3 million or so clones in the sample, just over 90% were seen once. This sample is part of a study of shared clonotypes between healthy human individuals. Across the whole study: Plates per donor: three CD4 naive, three CD4 memory, two CD8 naive, one CD8 memory.

Trimming shortened V by 0 bases and J by 2 bases, and 14 bases separated the two germline ends. The CDR3 totals 15 residues. CDR1 SQVTM and CDR2 ANQGSEA come from the germline V gene. Study conclusions and caveats: Blood alone was sampled, and tissue repertoires likely differ. Memory subsets generally showed lower estimated richness than naive subsets.

This sequence was found in a man aged 18 to 30 in good health. Some clones in this sample may be carry-over from other donors' samples. The chain combines TRBV29-1 with TRBJ2-7; D is perhaps TRBD1 (6 bases). The sample taken for sequencing was naive CD4+ T cells from PBMCs. Subset indicated: CD45RA+ positively selected. This CDR3 reads CSVEDWGTYPYEQYF. The CDR3 region has the DNA TGCAGCGTTGAAGATTGGGGGACATATCCCTACGAGCAGTACTTC.